The 9 T cell receptor beta chains below were found in one sample sequenced in a study of CD8+ T cells in alopecia areata. The authors extracted RNA and reverse transcribed it into cDNA as the sequencing template. Assay: immunoSEQ multiplex PCR; the TCRdb copy retains only in-frame clones and omits some. The table lists under 250,000 clones, 50% to 70% of them singletons. Treatment denoted: oral pan-JAK inhibitor, 5-10 mg twice daily. Here the sequenced sample was CD4+ T cells sorted from blood, taken at week 4, from a patient treated with tofacitinib. These TCRs come from a human donor with alopecia areata.

This rearrangement joins TRBV30 to TRBJ2-3, with a tentative D call TRBD2 (5 bases). Between the trimmed V and J ends, which lost 5 bases and 5 bases, there was a span of 11 bases. Germline CDR1 is GTSNPN and CDR2 is SVGIG (reference sequence). The CDR3 loop spans 12 amino acids. CDR3 DNA sequence: TGTGCCTGGGGTGGAGGTAGAGATACGCAGTATTTT. Protein: CAWGGGRDTQYF.

The chain combines TRBV15 with TRBJ2-5; D perhaps matches TRBD1 (6 bases). This CDR3 spans 15 amino acids. V was pared by 1 base and J by 5 bases, with 14 bases between. Germline V gene data show CDR1 as LNHNV and CDR2 as YYDKDF (reference sequence). Written as DNA, the CDR3 is TGTGCCACCAGCAGAGTCGCCACAGGGATTGAGACCCAGTACTTC. It yields the protein CATSRVATGIETQYF.

Only a few counts were recorded for this clone. This chain uses TRBV30 with TRBJ1-2; D gene unclear. The CDR3 has 11 amino acids. Deletions cut 0 bases from V and 9 bases from J, with 8 bases between. Germline assignment: CDR1 GTSNPN and CDR2 SVGIG (reference sequence). The CDR3 coding sequence is TGTGCCTGGAGTGTGGGCAGCCGCTACACCTTC. Amino acid sequence: CAWSVGSRYTF.

The chain has TRBV29-1 and TRBJ2-3; a weak D match, TRBD1 (6 bases). The germline V gene encodes CDR1 SQVTM and CDR2 ANQGSEA. The V end was cut by 2 bases, the J end by 3 bases, with 18 bases between. This CDR3 has 16 amino acids. CDR3 loop: CSVELLWVRGTDTQYF. CDR3 nucleotides: TGCAGCGTTGAACTTTTGTGGGTCAGGGGAACAGATACGCAGTATTTT.

The J gene is TRBJ2-3, the V gene TRBV9, with a possible D match to TRBD2 (6 bases). Germline lookup yields CDR1 SGDLS and CDR2 YYNGEE. Trimming stripped 4 bases from V and 3 bases from J, with 12 bases between. CDR3 length equals 14 residues. Here the CDR3 DNA reads TGTGCCAGCAGCCTACAGGAGGGGACAGATACGCAGTATTTT. It is translated as CASSLQEGTDTQYF.

In nucleotides, the CDR3 is TGTGCCAGCAGCAAAACAATACGGGATGGCTACACCTTC. This codes for CASSKTIRDGYTF. The chain uses TRBV11-3 and TRBJ1-2; no reliable D call. Looked up from germline, CDR1 is SGHNT and CDR2 is YENEEA. CDR3 length: 13 residues. Deletions cut 5 bases from V and 6 bases from J, with 13 bases between.

This clone was counted a few times. This chain uses TRBV11-2 with TRBJ2-3, with TRBD1 as a possible D gene (7 bases). Between the trimmed V and J ends, which lost 5 bases and 6 bases, there was a span of 15 bases. The CDR3 runs to 14 residues. The germline CDR1 and CDR2 sequences are SGHAT and FQNNGV. This CDR3 is CASSAGGGWDTQYF. The CDR3 DNA is TGTGCCAGCAGCGCAGGGGGAGGTTGGGATACGCAGTATTTT.

The chain employs TRBV5-1 and TRBJ2-7, with D tentatively TRBD1 (6 bases). CDR3 length equals 14 residues. Germline V gives CDR1 SGHRS, CDR2 YFSETQ. Trimming removed 0 bases at V and 3 bases at J, with 10 bases between. Here the CDR3 DNA reads TGCGCCAGCAGCTTGGACAGGGTAGGCTACGAGCAGTACTTC. Its translation: CASSLDRVGYEQYF.

V and J are TRBV19 and TRBJ2-1, with TRBD2 matching over 11 bases. V lost 7 bases and J lost 3; bases outside the gene matches: 2. This CDR3 is built from 14 residues. The germline gives CDR1 LNHDA, CDR2 SQIVND (reference sequence). The CDR3 spells CASTGTSGYNEQFF. Written as DNA, the CDR3 is TGTGCCAGTACCGGGACTAGCGGCTACAATGAGCAGTTCTTC.